The clone carrying this T cell receptor beta chain was detected ten times or more. The CDR3 contains 13 residues. Germline loops: CDR1 SGDLS, CDR2 YYNGEE. V was shortened by 0 bases and J by 5 bases, with 8 bases between the two germline ends. TCRdb redid the calling of the PCR reads with MiXCR, one entry per CDR3 protein. The table has some 90,000 distinct CDR3 sequences, around 47% seen once. The data stem from a study of CDR3 diversity in severe acne. This clonotype originated in a male donor with severe acne vulgaris. The rearrangement uses TRBV9 and TRBJ2-5, with D hard to call. The sequenced sample consisted of blood. The CDR3 DNA reads TGTGCCAGCAGCGTAGAGTCTAGTGAGACCCAGTACTTC. It encodes CASSVESSETQYF.